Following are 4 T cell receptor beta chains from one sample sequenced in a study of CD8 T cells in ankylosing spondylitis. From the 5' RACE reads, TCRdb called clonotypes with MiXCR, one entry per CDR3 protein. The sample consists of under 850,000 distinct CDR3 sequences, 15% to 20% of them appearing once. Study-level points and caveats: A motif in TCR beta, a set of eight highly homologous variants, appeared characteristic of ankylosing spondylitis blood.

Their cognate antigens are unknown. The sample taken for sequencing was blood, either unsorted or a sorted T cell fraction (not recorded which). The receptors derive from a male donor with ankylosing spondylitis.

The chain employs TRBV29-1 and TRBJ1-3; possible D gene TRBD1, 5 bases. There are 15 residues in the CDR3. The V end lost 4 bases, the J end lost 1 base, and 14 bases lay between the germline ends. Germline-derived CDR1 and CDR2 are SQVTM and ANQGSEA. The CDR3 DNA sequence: TGCAGCGTTGCGGACGGGGCCGAGTCTGGAAACACCATATATTTT. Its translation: CSVADGAESGNTIYF.

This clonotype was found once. The CDR3 region is CASSLGAEVYNEQFF. As DNA, the CDR3 is TGTGCCAGCAGCTTGGGCGCAGAAGTTTACAATGAGCAGTTCTTC. The genes are TRBV7-6 and TRBJ2-1; D is unresolved. This CDR3 is built from 15 residues. The germline V gene has CDR1 SGHVS and CDR2 FNYEAQ. V dropped 3 bases and J dropped 4 bases, with 13 bases sitting between them.

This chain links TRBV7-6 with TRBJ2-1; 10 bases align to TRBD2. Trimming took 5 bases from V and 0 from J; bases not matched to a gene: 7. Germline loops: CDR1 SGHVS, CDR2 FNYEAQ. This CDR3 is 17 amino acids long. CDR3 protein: CASSINPSGSSYNEQFF. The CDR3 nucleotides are TGTGCCAGCAGCATAAATCCTAGCGGGAGCTCCTACAATGAGCAGTTCTTC.

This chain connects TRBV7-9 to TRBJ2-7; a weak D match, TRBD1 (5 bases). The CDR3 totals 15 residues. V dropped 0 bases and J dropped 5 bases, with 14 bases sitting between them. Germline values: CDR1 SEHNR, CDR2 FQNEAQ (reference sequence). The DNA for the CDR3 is TGTGCCAGCAGCTTAGCTCAGGGTCTTCGGAACGAGCAGTACTTC. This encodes CASSLAQGLRNEQYF.